The T cell receptor (beta chain) described here comes from a study of cytomegalovirus exposure and HLA in healthy donors (dated by TCRdb to the late 2010s). A note on the overall study: According to an earlier analysis of several hundred of the donors, about 180 million T cells yielded over 100 million unique TCR beta sequences and around 280 Gb of sequence data. Around 330 gigabases of sequencing data and around 80 million unique TCR sequences made up an early release that covered several hundred HLA-typed donors. Of the roughly 390 genotyped donors, around 81% fell in the genetic ancestry cluster associated with self-reported Caucasian donors. The aim of the study was to test whether cataloging public T cell receptors could identify signatures of past pathogen exposure. The study used immunosequencing to profile the T cell repertoires of several hundred subjects and linked those repertoires to cytomegalovirus serostatus. Besides the first cohort of approximately 670 subjects, a separate validation cohort made up of roughly 120 different subjects was used. High-throughput TCR immunosequencing, statistical association of individual TCRs with disease status, and machine learning were combined to predict cytomegalovirus infection status. To study patterns of TCR occurrence, a later analysis re-analyzed previously published TCR beta repertoires from around 670 donors and added high-resolution HLA genotyping. The later analysis used no new phenotypic data to find candidate immune exposures, relying instead on TCR beta sequences and their occurrence across donors. To decide whether each TCR beta V gene segment behaved as functional or pseudogenic, an earlier analysis of fewer than 750 of the donors relied on high-throughput TCR beta sequencing. Donor age, sex, ethnicity and CMV serostatus were compiled alongside the repertoire data. A later genetic analysis used genome-wide SNP genotypes for about 60% of the 666 donors, treating that subset as a discovery cohort. All discovery cohort repertoires had been generated on a single sequencing platform. Class I and class II HLA loci were covered by the typing at four-digit resolution. The number of typed donors differed by locus: 629-630 for A, B, C, DRB1 and DQB1; 522 for DQA1; 606 for DPA1; and about 450 for DPB1. Five DR-DQ haplotypes were treated as single units for association and clustering because of strong linkage in the cohort. Among 350 to 400 genotyped donors of the cohort, an average of approximately 240,000 unique TCR beta nucleotide sequences were sequenced per donor, about a sixth of them non-productive.

The cohort comprised 710 or so healthy bone marrow donors. At the time of sampling, every cohort member was nominally healthy, though immune exposures that went unrecorded were likely present. The donor was CMV seropositive and belonged to the group of 250 to 300 seropositive cohort members. A peripheral blood sample was collected from each donor, and TCR beta sequencing was performed on peripheral blood mononuclear cells. Genomic DNA was extracted from the blood cell samples with the Qiagen DNeasy Blood Extraction Kit. Library creation used the immunoSEQ multiplex PCR assay. The multiplex PCR relied on a mix of 60 forward primers for TCR Vbeta segments and 13 reverse primers for TCR Jbeta segments. The CDR3 region of rearranged TCR beta genes was amplified from genomic DNA with a multiplex PCR assay. Amplified TCR beta libraries were sequenced as 87-base-pair reads on the Illumina HiSeq System. Per the source publication's procedure: In a later analysis, some 80 million unique TCR beta chains were counted across the roughly 670 repertoires, and about 9.9 million of these chains were shared by at least two donors. A nearest-neighbor algorithm error-corrected the raw reads and collapsed the reads into unique sequences, merging closely related sequences to remove PCR and sequencing errors. V, D and J gene segments were assigned by aligning CDR3 sequences to IMGT reference sequences. For a sequence to be retained, at least a six-nucleotide match to both a V gene segment and a J gene segment was required. Rearrangements were called productive when the CDR3 lacked stop codons and stayed in frame with V and J; all others were non-productive. Following IMGT convention, CDR3 was defined as the stretch from the second conserved V-encoded cysteine up to the conserved J-encoded phenylalanine. The earlier analysis of 500 to 750 of the donors excluded any sequence lacking an unambiguous match to a single V gene segment. An earlier analysis of 587 of the donors classified V segments as functional when productive rearrangements were above 56.7% and as segregating when the standard deviation between donors was above 5%. To diagnose cytomegalovirus status from the catalog of TCR beta chain sequences, a statistical classification framework was built. In a later analysis, V and J genes were assigned by comparing TCR nucleotide sequences against IMGT/GENE-DB human TR gene sequences. A later analysis assigned CDR3 sequences and most-parsimonious VDJ recombination scenarios with the TCRdist pipeline. In a later analysis, each TCR beta chain was defined by its CDR3 amino acid sequence together with its V-gene family, and reads without a unique V-gene family were excluded. As a way to deal with suspected cross-contamination and a sequencing artifact, a later analysis dropped hundreds of nucleotide sequences that were highly shared and had low generation probability. For each public chain, a later analysis derived a clonal expansion index from normalized ranks of inferred template counts within each repertoire. A later analysis computed generation probabilities with a VDJ recombination model fitted to out-of-frame rearrangements, and checked the results against IGoR. Hypergeometric tests were used in a later analysis to score TCR-TCR, TCR-HLA and TCR-CMV co-occurrence, with a repertoire-size bias correction applied to the TCR pairs. False discovery rates were estimated in a later analysis by permuting HLA or CMV assignments 20 times. In a later analysis, co-occurring TCRs were grouped with DBSCAN, and TCRdist sequence similarity was added when clustering was performed within HLA-allele-positive subsets. Repertoires with fewer than 30,000 or more than 120,000 public chains were left out of co-occurrence clustering, as were five repertoires with anomalous nucleotide sharing. In its TCRdb copy, this immuneACCESS table keeps in-frame sequences only and misses some clones. Where compared with another copy, unresolved V genes explain less than half of these, and the others have no known cause. The V and J calls and clone size are taken from that table; D and trimming were inferred from the DNA. This sample's table carries around 200,000 clones. In total, the top ten clones hold 0.75% to 0.85% of the sample.

The study at large found these results: A later analysis found that TCR association rates varied across HLA loci, with DRB1 alleles showing the most associated TCRs and HLA-C alleles the fewest. Roughly 17 rarely observed V segments, including chromosome 9 orphons, were excluded from the earlier analysis of just under 600 of the donors because counts were too low. The only immune exposure information available for the cohort was CMV serostatus. Strong co-occurrence of HLA alleles, especially DR and DQ, made assigning TCR associations to individual alleles difficult. A further reported finding was that TCR beta sequences accurately predicted the HLA-A and HLA-B alleles for most subjects in the first cohort. This cohort had only TCR beta chains sequenced, and the lack of alpha or paired-chain data limited which features could be detected. An association between a missense DCLRE1C variant and V-gene and J-gene trimming of TCR beta chains was found in a later genetic analysis and replicated in an independent cohort. A cluster of highly shared sequence variants was judged likely to be a technical artifact of the sequencing pipeline. Specific HLA alleles were associated with over 15,000 TCR beta sequences at a false discovery rate of 0.05 in a later analysis. A later analysis found that most CMV-associated TCR beta chains appeared HLA-restricted, with HLA associations seemingly driven largely by CMV exposure. Across donors, most TCR sequences were observed very rarely, whereas some public TCRs were present in many individuals. Three of the identified cytomegalovirus-associated TCR beta chains were confirmed in vitro to be specific for cytomegalovirus antigens. Because the 87-base-pair reads could not distinguish some IMGT-functional V segments, including TRBV6-2 and TRBV6-3, those segments were excluded. It was suggested by the authors that the approach could potentially be generalized to other disease states and immunological phenotypes. Presence/absence analyses assumed roughly uniform sequencing depth across donors, an assumption that may not hold. In both the original and validation cohorts, the classifier was reported to diagnose cytomegalovirus status with high specificity and sensitivity. A total of roughly 160 TCR beta chains were listed by the study as associated with cytomegalovirus. In a later analysis, several top co-occurrence clusters were reported to appear linked to parvovirus B19, influenza, CMV and Epstein-Barr virus. In a later analysis, HLA-associated TCR beta chains were found to be more clonally expanded and to have lower generation probabilities than equally common non-associated chains. An earlier analysis of some 590 of the donors showed that most TCR beta V segments appeared in productive rearrangements either about 87% or about 30% of the time, which broadly matched IMGT annotations. Correlated functional status among segregating V segments might be attributable to linkage disequilibrium, but an unknown experimental factor could not be ruled out. Compared with the roughly 720-donor mean, donors in an Asian-associated ancestry cluster had fewer N-insertions in productive TCRs, according to a later genetic analysis. Because some donors lacked HLA typing at each locus, the association tests relied only on the typed subset.

The V and J ends are trimmed by 6 bases and 1 base, leaving 6 bases between them. The germline V gene encodes CDR1 SNHLY and CDR2 FYNNEI. The CDR3 starts with the cysteine, ends with the phenylalanine, and has 12 residues. Of the read, only the CDR3 DNA is kept; its 36 bases are in frame from base 1. Regarding this clone: Its antigen is unknown.

The sample was PBMCs. In this chain, TRBV2 is recombined with TRBJ1-1; a tentative D call is TRBD1 (5 bases match). The receptor comes from a young woman in good health and CMV-seropositive. The DNA is TGTGCCAGCAGACAGGCGAACACTGAAGCTTTCTTT. Translated, this is CASRQANTEAFF. Full variable domain (CDR3 extended with the reference TRBV2 and TRBJ1-1 proteins): EPEVTQTPSHQVTQMGQEVILRCVPISNHLYFYWYRQILGQKVEFLVSFYNNEISEKSEIFDDQFSVERPDGSNFTLKIRSTKLEDSAMYFCASRQANTEAFFGQGTRLTVV.